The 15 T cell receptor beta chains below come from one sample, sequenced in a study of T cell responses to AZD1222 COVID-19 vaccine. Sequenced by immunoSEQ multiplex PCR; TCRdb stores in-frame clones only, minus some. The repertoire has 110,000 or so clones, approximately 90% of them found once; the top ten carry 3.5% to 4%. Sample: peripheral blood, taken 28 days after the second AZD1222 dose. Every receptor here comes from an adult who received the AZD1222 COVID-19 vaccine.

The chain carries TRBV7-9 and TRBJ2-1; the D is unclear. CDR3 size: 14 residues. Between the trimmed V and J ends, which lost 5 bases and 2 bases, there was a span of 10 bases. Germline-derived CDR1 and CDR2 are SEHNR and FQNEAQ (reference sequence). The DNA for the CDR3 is TGTGCCAGCAGCATCCTGGGCACCTACAATGAGCAGTTCTTC. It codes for CASSILGTYNEQFF.

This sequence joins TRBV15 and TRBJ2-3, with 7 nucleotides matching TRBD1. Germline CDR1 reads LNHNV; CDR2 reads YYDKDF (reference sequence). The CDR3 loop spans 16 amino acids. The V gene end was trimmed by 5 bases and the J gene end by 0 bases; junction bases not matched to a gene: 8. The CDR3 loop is CATSATGAYSTDTQYF. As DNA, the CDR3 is TGTGCCACCAGCGCTACAGGGGCCTATAGCACAGATACGCAGTATTTT.

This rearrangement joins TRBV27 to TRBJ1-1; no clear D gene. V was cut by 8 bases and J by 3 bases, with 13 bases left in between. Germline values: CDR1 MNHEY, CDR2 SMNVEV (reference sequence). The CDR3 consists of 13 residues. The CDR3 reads CASAQWPYTEAFF. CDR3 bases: TGTGCCAGCGCCCAATGGCCGTACACTGAAGCTTTCTTT.

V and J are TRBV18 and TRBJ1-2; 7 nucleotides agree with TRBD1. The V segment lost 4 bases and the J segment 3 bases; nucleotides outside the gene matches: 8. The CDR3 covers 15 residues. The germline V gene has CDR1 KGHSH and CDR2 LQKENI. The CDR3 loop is CASSLETGVDYGYTF. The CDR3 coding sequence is TGTGCCAGCTCACTAGAAACAGGGGTGGACTATGGCTACACCTTC.

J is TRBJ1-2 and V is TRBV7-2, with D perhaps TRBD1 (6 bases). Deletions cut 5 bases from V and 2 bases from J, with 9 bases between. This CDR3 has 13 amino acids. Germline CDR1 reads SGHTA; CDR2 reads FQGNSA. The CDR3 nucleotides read TGTGCCAGCAGCCGGGACATGAACTATGGCTACACCTTC. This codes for CASSRDMNYGYTF.

The CDR3 DNA reads TGTGCCAGCAGCTTGCGGACGCAGGCCTCTGGAAACACCATATATTTT. Amino acids: CASSLRTQASGNTIYF. J is TRBJ1-3 and V is TRBV5-4; D uncertain. Germline values: CDR1 SGHNT, CDR2 YYREEE (reference sequence). Trimming cost V 1 base and J 0 bases, with 11 bases left between them. There are 16 residues in the CDR3.

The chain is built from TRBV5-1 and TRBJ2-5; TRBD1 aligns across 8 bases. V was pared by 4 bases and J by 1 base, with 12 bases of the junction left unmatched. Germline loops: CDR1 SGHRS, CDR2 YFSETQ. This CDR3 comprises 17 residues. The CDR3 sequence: CASSRPDREQFQETQYF. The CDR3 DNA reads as TGCGCCAGCAGCCGCCCGGACAGGGAGCAATTCCAAGAGACCCAGTACTTC.

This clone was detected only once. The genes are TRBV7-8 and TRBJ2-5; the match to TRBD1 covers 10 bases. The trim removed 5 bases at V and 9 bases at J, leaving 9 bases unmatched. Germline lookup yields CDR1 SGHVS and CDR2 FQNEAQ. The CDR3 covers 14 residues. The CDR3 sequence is CASSPWTGGVSQYF. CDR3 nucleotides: TGTGCCAGCAGCCCTTGGACAGGGGGAGTGTCCCAGTACTTC.

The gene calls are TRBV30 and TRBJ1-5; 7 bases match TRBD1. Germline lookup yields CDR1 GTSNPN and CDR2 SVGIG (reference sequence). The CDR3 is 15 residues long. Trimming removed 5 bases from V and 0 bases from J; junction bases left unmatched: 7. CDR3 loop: CAWAKTGYSNQPQHF. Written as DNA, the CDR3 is TGTGCCTGGGCGAAGACAGGGTATAGCAATCAGCCCCAGCATTTT.

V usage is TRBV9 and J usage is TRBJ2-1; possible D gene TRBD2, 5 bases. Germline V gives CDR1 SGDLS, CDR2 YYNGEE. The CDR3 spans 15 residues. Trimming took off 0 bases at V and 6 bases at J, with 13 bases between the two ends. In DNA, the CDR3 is TGTGCCAGCAGCGTAGCGGGCGGGCACCCCAATGAGCAGTTCTTC. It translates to CASSVAGGHPNEQFF.

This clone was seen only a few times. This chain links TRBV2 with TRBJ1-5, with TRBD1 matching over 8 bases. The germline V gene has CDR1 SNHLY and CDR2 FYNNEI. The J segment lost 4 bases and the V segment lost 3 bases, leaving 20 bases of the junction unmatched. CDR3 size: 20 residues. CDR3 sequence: CASSDSVSGQVFLGNQPQHF. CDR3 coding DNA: TGTGCCAGCAGTGATAGCGTTTCGGGACAGGTTTTCCTAGGGAATCAGCCCCAGCATTTT. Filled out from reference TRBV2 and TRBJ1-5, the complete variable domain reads EPEVTQTPSHQVTQMGQEVILRCVPISNHLYFYWYRQILGQKVEFLVSFYNNEISEKSEIFDDQFSVERPDGSNFTLKIRSTKLEDSAMYFCASSDSVSGQVFLGNQPQHFGDGTRLSIL.

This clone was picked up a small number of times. The CDR3 DNA reads as TGTGCCAGCAGTTACAAGGGGTCAGGCAATCAGCCCCAGCATTTT. This encodes CASSYKGSGNQPQHF. This chain links TRBV6-5 with TRBJ1-5; possibly TRBD1 for D (5 bases). The CDR3 runs 15 residues. Germline loops: CDR1 MNHEY, CDR2 SVGAGI. V dropped 2 bases and J dropped 2 bases, with 10 bases sitting between them.

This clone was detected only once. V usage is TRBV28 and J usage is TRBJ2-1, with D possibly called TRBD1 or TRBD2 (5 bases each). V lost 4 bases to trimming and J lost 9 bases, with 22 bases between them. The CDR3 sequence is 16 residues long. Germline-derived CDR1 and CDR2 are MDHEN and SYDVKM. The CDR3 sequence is CASSYHPGRYLTEQFF. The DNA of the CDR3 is TGTGCCAGCAGTTACCACCCGGGACGATACCTCACTGAGCAGTTCTTC.

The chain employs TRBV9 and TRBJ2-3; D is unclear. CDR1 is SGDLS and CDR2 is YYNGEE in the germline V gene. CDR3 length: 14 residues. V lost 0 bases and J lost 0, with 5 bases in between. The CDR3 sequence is CASSVDPSTDTQYF. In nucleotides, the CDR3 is TGTGCCAGCAGCGTAGATCCCAGCACAGATACGCAGTATTTT.

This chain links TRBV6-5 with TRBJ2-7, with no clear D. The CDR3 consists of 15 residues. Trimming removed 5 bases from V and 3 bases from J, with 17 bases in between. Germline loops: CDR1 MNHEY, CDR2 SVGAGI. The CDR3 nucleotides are TGTGCCAGCAGTCCGCGCGGAGACGCCCTCTACGAGCAGTACTTC. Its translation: CASSPRGDALYEQYF.